This TCR beta chain was found in a study of blood T cell repertoires in COVID-19. In the study overall: Samples came from the United States, Italy and Spain, spanning acute and convalescent COVID-19.

Method: immunoSEQ multiplex PCR; TCRdb's copy keeps in-frame clones and lacks some. The sample lists 70,000 or so clones, 90% occurring once. Germline CDR1 reads MNHEY; CDR2 reads SVGAGI. The CDR3 has 15 residues. Trimming took 5 bases from V and 5 from J; bases not matched to a gene: 6. This sequence originates from a human donor in a cohort sampled during active COVID-19. V is TRBV6-5 and J is TRBJ2-5, with TRBD2 matching 12 bases. Sequenced: peripheral blood. CDR3 protein: CASSLAGGPGETQYF. Here the CDR3 DNA reads TGTGCCAGCAGTCTAGCGGGAGGGCCGGGGGAGACCCAGTACTTC.